Shown below are 11 T cell receptor beta chains from a single sample sequenced in a study of monozygotic twins with inflammatory bowel disease (dated by TCRdb to between 2017 and 2020). Libraries were made using 5' RACE. The run used an Illumina HiSeq 2500. TCRdb reprocessed the sequencing reads and holds a single record per CDR3 protein sequence, with no DNA. The sample's table lists a count of some 330,000 distinct CDR3 sequences. The ten largest account for 5.6% of the sample. The sequenced sample was blood. The receptors here all came from a human donor with ulcerative colitis or Crohn's disease, or a healthy co-twin of an affected twin (not recorded which).

The rearrangement links TRBV12-3 or TRBV12-4 to TRBJ2-3; TCRdb's D call of TRBD1 is untestable without DNA. This CDR3 is 19 amino acids long. CDR3 residues: CASSPFPIGTGTQRDTQYF.

The chain couples TRBV4-3 to TRBJ2-1; the TCRdb D gene call, TRBD2, has no DNA to confirm it. Germline values: CDR1 LGHNA, CDR2 YSLEER. The CDR3 loop spans 15 amino acids. CDR3: CASSQVRAGNNEQFF.

The genes are TRBV5-1 and TRBJ2-3. The CDR3 runs 13 residues. The germline V gene encodes CDR1 SGHRS and CDR2 YFSETQ. The CDR3 reads CASSAEYTDTQYF.

The gene calls are TRBV20-1 and TRBJ2-7; TCRdb's D gene call, TRBD1, goes unchecked for lack of DNA. The CDR3 is 14 amino acids. Per the germline V gene, CDR1 is DFQATT and CDR2 is SNEGSKA (reference sequence). This CDR3 is CSARRNRASYEQYF.

V usage is TRBV4-3 and J usage is TRBJ2-7; TCRdb's D call, TRBD1, is unchecked because there is no DNA. The CDR3 covers 13 residues. Germline V gives CDR1 LGHNA, CDR2 YSLEER. CDR3 in amino acids: CASSQDRGGVQYF.

The chain couples TRBV2 to TRBJ1-5. CDR1 is SNHLY, CDR2 FYNNEI, per germline. This CDR3 has 15 residues. The CDR3 loop reads CASRKTDYSNQPQHF. Based on the CDR3 plus reference TRBV2 and TRBJ1-5, the full variable domain is EPEVTQTPSHQVTQMGQEVILRCVPISNHLYFYWYRQILGQKVEFLVSFYNNEISEKSEIFDDQFSVERPDGSNFTLKIRSTKLEDSAMYFCASRKTDYSNQPQHFGDGTRLSIL.

The chain couples TRBV7-2 to TRBJ1-5; checking the TCRdb D call of TRBD1 is not possible without DNA. Germline V gene sequence: CDR1 SGHTA, CDR2 FQGNSA. The CDR3 loop spans 13 amino acids. CDR3 amino acids: CASSKGSVQPQHF.

V usage is TRBV6-5 and J usage is TRBJ1-6. The CDR3 contains 13 residues. Germline loops: CDR1 MNHEY, CDR2 SVGAGI. This CDR3 is CASSTDRVSPLHF.

V is TRBV7-8 and J is TRBJ2-2; the D call of TRBD1 rests on TCRdb alone, since no DNA is present to check it. The CDR3 covers 16 residues. Looked up from germline, CDR1 is SGHVS and CDR2 is FQNEAQ. CDR3 sequence: CASSLVVTEQTGELFF.

The chain couples TRBV20-1 to TRBJ2-7; with no DNA, the TCRdb D assignment of TRBD2 cannot be verified. The CDR3 has 17 amino acids. Germline values: CDR1 DFQATT, CDR2 SNEGSKA (reference sequence). The CDR3 protein is CSAREGLAGESLYEQYF.

The chain is built from TRBV9 and TRBJ1-5; TCRdb's D call of TRBD1 is untestable without DNA. This CDR3 is built from 15 residues. Germline V lookup: CDR1 SGDLS, CDR2 YYNGEE. The CDR3 sequence is CASSTRGGKNQPQHF. Complete variable domain (other parts from reference TRBV9 and TRBJ1-5): DSGVTQTPKHLITATGQRVTLRCSPRSGDLSVYWYQQSLDQGLQFLIQYYNGEERAKGNILERFSAQQFPDLHSELNLSSLELGDSALYFCASSTRGGKNQPQHFGDGTRLSIL.